What follows describes a single T cell receptor (beta chain). V was clipped by 5 bases and J by 1 base; unmatched bases: 9. The CDR3 spans 15 residues. Looked up from germline, CDR1 is GTSNPN and CDR2 is SVGIG (reference sequence). The data were taken from a study of blood T cell repertoires in COVID-19. Study-wide background: Sites in the United States, Italy and Spain provided acute and convalescent COVID-19 samples. The cDNA or gDNA used as material had been derived from T cells, B-cell-depleted T cells, or PBMCs.

Per the original data handling: Scientists estimated how many nucleated cells there were by amplifying reference gene primers. TCRdb's table, derived via immunoSEQ multiplex PCR, lists solely in-frame clones and lacks some. V and J calls and clone size are copied from that table; D and trimming were computed from the DNA. This table has 250,000 to 400,000 clones, about 87% appearing once. Enrollment of patients from Seattle took place during active infection, with longitudinal follow-up. This clonotype was sampled from a woman younger than 45 with COVID-19, enrolled during active disease. The V gene is TRBV30, the J gene TRBJ2-7, with 9 bases identical to TRBD1. The sequenced material came from peripheral blood. The CDR3 region is CAWEIGTGRSYEQYF. The CDR3 coding sequence is TGTGCCTGGGAGATTGGGACAGGGCGATCCTACGAGCAGTACTTC.